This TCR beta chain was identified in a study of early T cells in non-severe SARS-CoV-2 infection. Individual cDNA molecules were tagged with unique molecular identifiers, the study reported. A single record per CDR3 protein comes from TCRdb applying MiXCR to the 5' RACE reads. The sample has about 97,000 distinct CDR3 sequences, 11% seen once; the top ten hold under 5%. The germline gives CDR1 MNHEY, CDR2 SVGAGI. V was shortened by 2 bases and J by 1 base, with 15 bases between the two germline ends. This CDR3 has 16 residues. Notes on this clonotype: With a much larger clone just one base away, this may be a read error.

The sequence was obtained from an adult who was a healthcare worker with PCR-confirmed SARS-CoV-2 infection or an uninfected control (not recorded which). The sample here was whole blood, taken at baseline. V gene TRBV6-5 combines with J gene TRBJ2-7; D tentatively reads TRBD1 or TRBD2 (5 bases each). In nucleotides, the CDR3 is TGTGCCAGCAGTTACCCGAGGGACGGAGCTTCCTACGAGCAGTACTTC. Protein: CASSYPRDGASYEQYF.